This T cell receptor (beta chain) was documented in a study of regulatory T cells in long-lasting Graves disease. The time point denotes: newly diagnosed GD, antithyroid drugs for less than 3 months. RNA isolated from PBMCs was used to make the TCR library. Researchers made TCR beta libraries by using iRepertoire HTBI primers and running Arm-PCR on CDR3 regions. TCRdb independently ran MiXCR on the multiplex PCR reads; one entry per CDR3 protein. The sample gives roughly 420,000 distinct CDR3 sequences, 16% of which show up once; roughly 23% is in the top ten. This CDR3 has 14 amino acids. The germline V gene has CDR1 DFQATT and CDR2 SNEGSKA (reference sequence). V lost 4 bases and J lost 4; bases outside the gene matches: 7. Study results and limitations: Persistent patients shared more public clonotypes (under 3,000) than newly diagnosed patients (around 1,000).

This clonotype was detected many times. The antigen remains undetermined. The same sample was also studied in work on T cells in Graves' hyperthyroidism and ophthalmopathy.

This receptor was identified in a woman aged 18-29 years with Graves disease. The sample consisted of peripheral blood mononuclear cells (PBMCs), taken at new diagnosis, from a patient treated with antithyroid drugs. The chain combines TRBV20-1 with TRBJ2-1; 7 bases match TRBD2. The CDR3 loop is CSATGSGRYNEQFF. The CDR3 nucleotides read TGCAGTGCTACGGGTAGCGGGCGTTACAATGAGCAGTTCTTC.